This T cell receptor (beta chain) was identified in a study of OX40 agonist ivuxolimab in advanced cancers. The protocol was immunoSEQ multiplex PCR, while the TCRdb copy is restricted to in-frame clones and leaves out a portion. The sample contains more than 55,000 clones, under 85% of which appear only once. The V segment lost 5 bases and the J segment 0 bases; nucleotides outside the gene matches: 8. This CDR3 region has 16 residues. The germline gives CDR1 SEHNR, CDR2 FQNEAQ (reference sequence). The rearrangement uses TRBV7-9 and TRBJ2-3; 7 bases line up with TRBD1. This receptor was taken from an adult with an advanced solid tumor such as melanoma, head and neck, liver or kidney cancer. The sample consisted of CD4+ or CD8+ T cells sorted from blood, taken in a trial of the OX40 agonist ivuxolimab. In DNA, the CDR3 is TGTGCCAGCAGCCCGCTCGACAGGGCAAGCACAGATACGCAGTATTTT. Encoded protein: CASSPLDRASTDTQYF.